This T cell receptor (beta chain) derives from a study of breast tumors, draining lymph nodes, adjacent tissues. This clonotype was seen at least ten times. The length of the CDR3 is 14 residues. Germline V gene data show CDR1 as MNHNS and CDR2 as SASEGT. V lost 3 bases, J lost 3 bases, and 11 bases lay in between. From the multiplex PCR reads, TCRdb called clonotypes with MiXCR, one entry per CDR3 protein. The sample shows tens of thousands of distinct CDR3 sequences, 20% to 25% of them seen only once. This clonotype originated in a female donor with breast cancer. Some clones in this sample may be carry-over from other donors' samples. V usage is TRBV6-1 and J usage is TRBJ1-2; D remains unclear. The sequenced sample was breast tumor tissue. Written as DNA, the CDR3 is TGTGCCAGCAGTGAGACCGGGCGGGACTATGGCTACACCTTC. As protein: CASSETGRDYGYTF.